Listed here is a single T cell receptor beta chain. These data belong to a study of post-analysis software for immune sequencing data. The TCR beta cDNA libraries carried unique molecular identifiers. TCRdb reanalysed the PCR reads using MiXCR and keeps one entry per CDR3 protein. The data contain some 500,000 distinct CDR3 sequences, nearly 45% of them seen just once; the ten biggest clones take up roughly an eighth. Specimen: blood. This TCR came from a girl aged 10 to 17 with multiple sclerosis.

CDR3 bases: TGTGCCAGCAGTGCTCAGGGGGACGAGCAGTACTTC. Its protein is CASSAQGDEQYF. The J gene is TRBJ2-7, the V gene TRBV6-5; TRBD1 aligns across 7 bases. The CDR3 is made up of 12 amino acids. Germline CDR1 MNHEY, CDR2 SVGAGI. V gave up 5 bases and J gave up 5 bases; unmatched junction bases: 3.